This is a list of T cell receptor beta chains from one sample in a study of blood T cell repertoires in COVID-19. Profiling relied on immunoSEQ multiplex PCR, and the TCRdb table lists in-frame clones only, not all of them. Of about 83,000 clones in the sample, around 87% were seen once. Sequenced: peripheral blood. These receptors all stem from a man aged 80 or over with active or convalescent COVID-19. Both conserved end residues are part of each CDR3. A D gene is named only where the DNA matches it firmly. Not every row has a clone size; where given, it reads once, few, many or a size class.

d_call,clone_size,v_call,j_call,cdr3_aa,cdr3_nt
.,.,TRBV6-5,TRBJ1-6,CASRTELRDSPLHF,TGTGCCAGCAGGACGGAACTTCGGGATTCACCCCTCCACTTT
.,.,TRBV10-3,TRBJ2-1,CAISESLARSISEQFF,TGTGCCATCAGTGAGTCTCTAGCGAGGTCCATTTCGGAGCAGTTCTTC
.,.,TRBV3-1/TRBV3-2,TRBJ1-5,CASSQFGNQPQHF,TGTGCCAGCAGCCAATTCGGCAATCAGCCCCAGCATTTT
.,.,TRBV3-1/TRBV3-2,TRBJ1-1,CASSQASRNTEAFF,TGTGCCAGCAGCCAAGCCTCGCGGAACACTGAAGCTTTCTTT
TRBD2,.,TRBV2,TRBJ2-4,CASNPAGGAKNIQYF,TGTGCCAGCAATCCAGCGGGGGGGGCCAAAAACATTCAGTACTTC
TRBD2,.,TRBV7-8,TRBJ2-1,CASSQGLAGNEQFF,TGTGCCAGCAGCCAGGGACTAGCGGGAAATGAGCAGTTCTTC
.,.,TRBV9,TRBJ2-3,CASSVRTGYTDTQYF,TGTGCCAGCAGCGTACGCACAGGGTACACAGATACGCAGTATTTT
TRBD2,.,TRBV5-1,TRBJ2-3,CASSWVAGGTTDTQYF,TGCGCCAGCAGCTGGGTAGCGGGAGGAACCACAGATACGCAGTATTTT
TRBD2,.,TRBV2,TRBJ2-1,CASSESSGRHFEQFF,TGTGCCAGCAGTGAATCTAGCGGGAGGCATTTTGAGCAGTTCTTC
TRBD1,.,TRBV30,TRBJ1-5,CAWSKGRQGARQPQHF,TGTGCCTGGAGCAAGGGGAGACAGGGGGCTCGTCAGCCCCAGCATTTT
TRBD2,.,TRBV3-1/TRBV3-2,TRBJ2-4,CASSQSGGNIQYF,TGTGCCAGCAGCCAGAGCGGGGGGAACATTCAGTACTTC
.,.,TRBV5-1,TRBJ1-3,CASSRRAHSYGNTIYF,TGCGCCAGCAGCAGGCGGGCCCACTCTTATGGAAACACCATATATTTT
.,.,TRBV6-2/TRBV6-3,TRBJ2-6,CASSYSAFSGANVLTF,TGTGCCAGCAGTTACTCAGCATTCTCTGGGGCCAACGTCCTGACTTTC
.,.,TRBV12-3/TRBV12-4,TRBJ2-3,CASSFGTTDTQYF,TGTGCCAGCAGTTTTGGGACAACAGATACGCAGTATTTT
.,.,TRBV18,TRBJ2-6,CASSPMGGPGANVLTF,TGTGCCAGCTCACCAATGGGAGGCCCCGGGGCCAACGTCCTGACTTTC
.,.,TRBV6-5,TRBJ1-2,CASSTPSQGNYGYTF,TGTGCCAGCAGTACCCCCTCACAGGGTAACTATGGCTACACCTTC
.,.,TRBV11-3,TRBJ2-2,CASSRRDIWGELFF,TGTGCCAGCAGCCGACGGGACATCTGGGGGGAGCTGTTTTTT
TRBD2,.,TRBV5-1,TRBJ2-2,CASSETSGRAHGELFF,TGCGCCAGCAGCGAGACTAGCGGGAGGGCCCACGGGGAGCTGTTTTTT
.,few,TRBV2,TRBJ1-2,CASRTLQGRGYTF,TGTGCCAGCAGAACGTTACAGGGTCGGGGCTACACCTTC